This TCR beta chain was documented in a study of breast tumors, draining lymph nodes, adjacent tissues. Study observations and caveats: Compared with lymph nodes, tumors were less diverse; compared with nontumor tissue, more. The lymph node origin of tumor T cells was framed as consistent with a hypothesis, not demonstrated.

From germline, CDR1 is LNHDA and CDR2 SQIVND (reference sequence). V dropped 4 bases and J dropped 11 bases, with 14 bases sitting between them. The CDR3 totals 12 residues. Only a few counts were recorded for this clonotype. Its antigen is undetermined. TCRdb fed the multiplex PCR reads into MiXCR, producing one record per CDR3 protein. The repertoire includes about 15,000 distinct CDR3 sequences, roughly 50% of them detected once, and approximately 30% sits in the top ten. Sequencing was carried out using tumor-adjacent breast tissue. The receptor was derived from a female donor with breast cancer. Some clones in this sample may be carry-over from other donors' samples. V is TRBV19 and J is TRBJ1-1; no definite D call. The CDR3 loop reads CASSTRISMAFF. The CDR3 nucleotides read TGTGCCAGTAGTACCCGAATTAGTATGGCTTTCTTT.